Each of the 15 T cell receptor beta chains below was sequenced from the same sample in a study of technical replicates of blood from several donors. TCRdb's copy holds only in-frame clones and misses some; the assay was immunoSEQ multiplex PCR. The sample includes about 82,000 clones, just under 95% seen only once; the top ten take 0.3% to 0.45%. Sequenced: T cells isolated from PBMCs. The receptors here all came from a human donor in good health.

V gene TRBV4-2 combines with J gene TRBJ2-2; D remains unclear. V shed 4 bases and J shed 4 bases, with 4 bases lying between them. The CDR3 sequence is 12 residues long. Germline CDR1 reads LGHNA; CDR2 reads YNFKEQ. As DNA, the CDR3 is TGTGCCAGCAGCCCTATCACCGGGGAGCTGTTTTTT. It translates to CASSPITGELFF.

This chain joins TRBV6-5 and TRBJ1-2; maybe TRBD1 (5 bases). Germline V gives CDR1 MNHEY, CDR2 SVGAGI. V was pared by 6 bases and J by 1 base, with 9 bases between. This CDR3 spans 13 amino acids. The CDR3 reads CASSPTDNYGYTF. Here the CDR3 DNA reads TGTGCCAGCAGCCCGACAGATAACTATGGCTACACCTTC.

This chain links TRBV27 with TRBJ1-1, with 8 nucleotides matching TRBD1. Germline V gene lookup returns CDR1 MNHEY and CDR2 SMNVEV (reference sequence). The CDR3 consists of 14 residues. With 6 bases clipped from V and 1 base from J, the junction kept 4 bases outside the gene matches. CDR3 amino acids: CASRAGGPNTEAFF. Written as DNA, the CDR3 is TGTGCCAGCAGAGCAGGGGGCCCGAACACTGAAGCTTTCTTT.

V usage is TRBV19 and J usage is TRBJ1-5, with no clear D. This CDR3 has 12 residues. Deletions cut 5 bases from V and 3 bases from J, with 5 bases between. Per the germline V gene, CDR1 is LNHDA and CDR2 is SQIVND (reference sequence). The CDR3 is CASSELNQPQHF. DNA for the CDR3: TGTGCCAGTAGTGAGCTCAATCAGCCCCAGCATTTT. Using reference TRBV19 and TRBJ1-5 for the parts outside the CDR3, the full variable domain is DGGITQSPKYLFRKEGQNVTLSCEQNLNHDAMYWYRQDPGQGLRLIYYSQIVNDFQKGDIAEGYSVSREKKESFPLTVTSAQKNPTAFYLCASSELNQPQHFGDGTRLSIL.

The chain uses TRBV7-9 and TRBJ2-3, with D perhaps matching TRBD1 (5 bases). Germline CDR1 reads SEHNR; CDR2 reads FQNEAQ (reference sequence). The CDR3 has 14 amino acids. Trimming took 0 bases from V and 4 from J, leaving 8 bases between them. The CDR3 spells CASSLAQGADTQYF. The DNA for the CDR3 is TGTGCCAGCAGCTTAGCCCAGGGTGCAGATACGCAGTATTTT.

The chain couples TRBV30 to TRBJ1-2; 9 bases match TRBD1. This CDR3 has 13 residues. Losses at the gene ends were 1 base for V and 8 bases for J; bases not matched to a gene: 5. The V gene's germline CDR1 is GTSNPN and CDR2 SVGIG (reference sequence). In DNA, the CDR3 is TGTGCCTGGAGTGCACAGGGGGCGCGGGGCTACACCTTC. Its protein is CAWSAQGARGYTF.

This sequence joins TRBV29-1 and TRBJ2-5; 8 bases align to TRBD1. The germline gives CDR1 SQVTM, CDR2 ANQGSEA. V lost 7 bases and J lost 4; bases outside the gene matches: 5. CDR3 length: 12 residues. CDR3 residues: CSADREPETQYF. CDR3 in DNA: TGCAGCGCGGACAGGGAACCAGAGACCCAGTACTTC.

The genes are TRBV2 and TRBJ2-5; 13 bases are shared with TRBD2. Trimming took 6 bases from V and 5 from J; bases not matched to a gene: 6. Germline-derived CDR1 and CDR2 are SNHLY and FYNNEI. This CDR3 contains 15 residues. The CDR3 loop is CASSAPGLAGETQYF. CDR3 coding DNA: TGTGCCAGCAGCGCACCGGGACTAGCGGGGGAGACCCAGTACTTC.

This clone showed up just a few times. This chain uses TRBV11-2 with TRBJ2-2; 8 nucleotides match TRBD1. V dropped 5 bases and J dropped 7; count of bases not matched to a gene: 6. The CDR3 is 14 amino acids. Germline values: CDR1 SGHAT, CDR2 FQNNGV. The CDR3 DNA follows: TGTGCCAGCAGCCCTCAGGGGGCGAGCGGGGAGCTGTTTTTT. This translates into CASSPQGASGELFF.

The chain combines TRBV10-2 with TRBJ2-7; tentative D call: TRBD1 (5 bases). The CDR3 covers 12 residues. Germline V gene lookup returns CDR1 WSHSY and CDR2 SAAADI. V was pared by 3 bases and J by 5 bases, with 8 bases between. The chain's CDR3 is CASSDSGNEQYF. DNA of the CDR3: TGCGCCAGCAGTGACTCAGGGAACGAGCAGTACTTC.

This clone was found once. The chain combines TRBV4-1 with TRBJ2-7; 9 bases agree with TRBD2. This CDR3 is 16 amino acids long. Germline V gives CDR1 MGHRA, CDR2 YSYEKL. V lost 3 bases to trimming and J lost 9 bases; unmatched junction nucleotides: 15. CDR3: CASSQATSGLGPGQYF. The CDR3 coding sequence is TGCGCCAGCAGCCAGGCGACTAGCGGTTTGGGCCCCGGGCAGTACTTC.

CDR3 nucleotide sequence: TGTGCCAGCAGTCTCGGGACAGGGGGCCATAGCAATCAGCCCCAGCATTTT. Translating gives CASSLGTGGHSNQPQHF. The J gene is TRBJ1-5, the V gene TRBV5-5, with 12 bases identical to TRBD1. CDR3 length equals 17 residues. V gave up 5 bases and J gave up 0 bases; unmatched junction bases: 6. Germline CDR1 is SGHKS and CDR2 is YYEKEE (reference sequence).

CDR3 protein: CATSRKTGEGTQHF. CDR3 in DNA: TGTGCCACCAGCAGAAAGACAGGGGAAGGCACCCAGCATTTT. The chain employs TRBV15 and TRBJ1-5, with TRBD1 matching 8 bases. Germline V gene sequence: CDR1 LNHNV, CDR2 YYDKDF (reference sequence). Trimming removed 2 bases from V and 11 bases from J; junction bases left unmatched: 8. The CDR3 has 14 residues.

J is TRBJ2-7 and V is TRBV5-6, with unresolved D. The germline gives CDR1 SGHDT, CDR2 YYEEEE. This CDR3 comprises 12 residues. Trimming stripped 1 base from V and 5 bases from J, with 7 bases between. The CDR3 DNA sequence: TGTGCCAGCAGCTTGATCGGTAACGAGCAGTACTTC. Protein product: CASSLIGNEQYF.

V is TRBV4-1 and J is TRBJ2-1, with 7 bases lining up with TRBD2. CDR1 is MGHRA, CDR2 YSYEKL, per germline. V was clipped by 4 bases and J by 5 bases; unmatched bases: 14. The CDR3 spans 17 residues. The CDR3 sequence: CASSLQTKREVNNEQFF. Written as DNA, the CDR3 is TGCGCCAGCAGCCTCCAAACGAAGCGGGAAGTTAACAATGAGCAGTTCTTC.